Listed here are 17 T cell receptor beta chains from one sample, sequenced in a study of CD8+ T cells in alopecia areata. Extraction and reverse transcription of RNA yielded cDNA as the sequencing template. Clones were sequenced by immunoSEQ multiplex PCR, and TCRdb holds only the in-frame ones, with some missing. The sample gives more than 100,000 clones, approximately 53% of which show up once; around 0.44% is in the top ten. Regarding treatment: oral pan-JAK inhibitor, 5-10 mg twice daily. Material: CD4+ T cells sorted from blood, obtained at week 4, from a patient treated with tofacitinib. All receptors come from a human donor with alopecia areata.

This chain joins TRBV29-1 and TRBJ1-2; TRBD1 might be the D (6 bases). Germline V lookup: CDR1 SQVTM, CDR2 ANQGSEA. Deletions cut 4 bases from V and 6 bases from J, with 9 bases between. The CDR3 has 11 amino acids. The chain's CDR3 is CSVGQGHGYTF. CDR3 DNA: TGCAGCGTTGGGCAGGGGCATGGCTACACCTTC.

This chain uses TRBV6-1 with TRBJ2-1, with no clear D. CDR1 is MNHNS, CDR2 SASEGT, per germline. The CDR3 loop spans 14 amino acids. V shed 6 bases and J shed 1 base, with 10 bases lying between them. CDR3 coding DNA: TGTGCCAGCAGGCCAGCCGGATCCTACAATGAGCAGTTCTTC. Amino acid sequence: CASRPAGSYNEQFF.

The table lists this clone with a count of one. The CDR3 spells CASTRDSSTDTQYF. The DNA of the CDR3 is TGTGCCAGCACCCGGGACAGCAGCACAGATACGCAGTATTTT. The gene calls are TRBV2 and TRBJ2-3; 7 bases agree with TRBD1. The CDR3 is 14 amino acids. V lost 7 bases and J lost 0; bases outside the gene matches: 4. Germline lookup yields CDR1 SNHLY and CDR2 FYNNEI.

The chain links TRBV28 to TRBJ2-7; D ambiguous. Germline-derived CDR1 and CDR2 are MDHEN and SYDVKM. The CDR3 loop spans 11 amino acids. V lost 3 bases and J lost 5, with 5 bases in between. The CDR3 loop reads CASSLRDEQYF. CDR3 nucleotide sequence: TGTGCCAGCAGTTTGAGAGACGAGCAGTACTTC.

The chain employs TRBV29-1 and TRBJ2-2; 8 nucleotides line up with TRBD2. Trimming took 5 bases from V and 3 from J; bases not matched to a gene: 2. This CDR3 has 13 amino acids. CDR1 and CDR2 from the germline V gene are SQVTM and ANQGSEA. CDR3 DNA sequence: TGCAGCGTTAGAGCGGGGGACACCGGGGAGCTGTTTTTT. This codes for CSVRAGDTGELFF.

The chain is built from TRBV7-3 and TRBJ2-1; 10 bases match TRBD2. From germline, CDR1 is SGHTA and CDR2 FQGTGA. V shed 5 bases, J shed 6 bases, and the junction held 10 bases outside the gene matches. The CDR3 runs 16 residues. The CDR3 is CASSPQAGGHSNEQFF. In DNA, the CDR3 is TGTGCCAGCAGCCCCCAAGCGGGGGGGCATTCCAATGAGCAGTTCTTC.

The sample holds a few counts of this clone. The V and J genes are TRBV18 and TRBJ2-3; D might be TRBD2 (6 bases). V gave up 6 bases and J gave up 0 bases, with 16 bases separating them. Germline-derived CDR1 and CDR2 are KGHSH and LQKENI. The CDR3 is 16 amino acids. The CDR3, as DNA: TGTGCCAGCTCGAAAAAGGACTACTCTAGCACAGATACGCAGTATTTT. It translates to CASSKKDYSSTDTQYF.

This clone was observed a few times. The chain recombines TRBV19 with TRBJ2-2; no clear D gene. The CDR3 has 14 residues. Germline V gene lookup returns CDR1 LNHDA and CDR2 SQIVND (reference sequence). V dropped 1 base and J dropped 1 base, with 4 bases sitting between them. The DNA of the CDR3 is TGTGCCAGTAGTATAGGACTGAACACCGGGGAGCTGTTTTTT. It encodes CASSIGLNTGELFF.

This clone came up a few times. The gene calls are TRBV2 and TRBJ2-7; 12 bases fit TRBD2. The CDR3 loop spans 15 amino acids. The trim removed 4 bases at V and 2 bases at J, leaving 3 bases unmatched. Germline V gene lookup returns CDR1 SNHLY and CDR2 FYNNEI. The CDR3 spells CASSGTSGVPYEQYF. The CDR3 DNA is TGTGCCAGCAGTGGGACTAGCGGGGTTCCCTACGAGCAGTACTTC. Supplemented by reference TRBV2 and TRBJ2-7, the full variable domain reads EPEVTQTPSHQVTQMGQEVILRCVPISNHLYFYWYRQILGQKVEFLVSFYNNEISEKSEIFDDQFSVERPDGSNFTLKIRSTKLEDSAMYFCASSGTSGVPYEQYFGPGTRLTVT.

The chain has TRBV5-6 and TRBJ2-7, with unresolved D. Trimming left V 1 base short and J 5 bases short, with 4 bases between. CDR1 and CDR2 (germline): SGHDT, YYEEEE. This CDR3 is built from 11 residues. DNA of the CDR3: TGTGCCAGCAGCTTGTTCCACGAGCAGTACTTC. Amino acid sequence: CASSLFHEQYF.

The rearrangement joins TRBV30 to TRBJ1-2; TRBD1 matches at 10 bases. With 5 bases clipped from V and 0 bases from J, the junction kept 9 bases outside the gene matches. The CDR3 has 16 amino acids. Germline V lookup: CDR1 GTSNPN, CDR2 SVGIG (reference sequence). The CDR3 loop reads CAWVRRDRGTNYGYTF. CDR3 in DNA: TGTGCCTGGGTACGAAGGGACAGGGGCACTAACTATGGCTACACCTTC.

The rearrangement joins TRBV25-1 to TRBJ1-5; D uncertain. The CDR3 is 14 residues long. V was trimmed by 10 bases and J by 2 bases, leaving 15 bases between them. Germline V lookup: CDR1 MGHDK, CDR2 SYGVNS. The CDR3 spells CATAGSGGNQPQHF. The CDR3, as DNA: TGTGCCACGGCGGGGTCTGGGGGCAATCAGCCCCAGCATTTT.

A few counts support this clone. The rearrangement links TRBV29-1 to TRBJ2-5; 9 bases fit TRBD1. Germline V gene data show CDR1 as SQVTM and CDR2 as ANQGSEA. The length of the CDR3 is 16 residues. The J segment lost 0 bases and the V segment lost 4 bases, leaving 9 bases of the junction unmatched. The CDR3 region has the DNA TGCAGCGTTGGGGACAGGGAGAAGGGGTACCAAGAGACCCAGTACTTC. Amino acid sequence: CSVGDREKGYQETQYF.

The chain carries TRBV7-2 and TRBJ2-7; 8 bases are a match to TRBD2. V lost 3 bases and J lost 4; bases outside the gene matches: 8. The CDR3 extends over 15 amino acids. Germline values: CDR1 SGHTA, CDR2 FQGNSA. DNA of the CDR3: TGTGCCAGCAGCTTTCACAGCGGGAGATCATACGAGCAGTACTTC. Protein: CASSFHSGRSYEQYF.

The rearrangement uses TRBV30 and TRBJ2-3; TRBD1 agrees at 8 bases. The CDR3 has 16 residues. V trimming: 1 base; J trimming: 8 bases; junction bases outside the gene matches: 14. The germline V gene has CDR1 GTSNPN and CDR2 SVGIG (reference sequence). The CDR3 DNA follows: TGTGCCTGGAGTGGCCTAACAGGGGGTGTCTATAGTACGCAGTATTTT. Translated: CAWSGLTGGVYSTQYF.

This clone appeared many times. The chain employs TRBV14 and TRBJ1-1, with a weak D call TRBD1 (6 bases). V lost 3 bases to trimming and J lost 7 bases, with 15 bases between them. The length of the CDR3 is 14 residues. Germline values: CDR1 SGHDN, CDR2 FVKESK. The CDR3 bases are TGTGCCAGCAGCCAGCTTACAGGGCGTAATGAAGCTTTCTTT. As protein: CASSQLTGRNEAFF.

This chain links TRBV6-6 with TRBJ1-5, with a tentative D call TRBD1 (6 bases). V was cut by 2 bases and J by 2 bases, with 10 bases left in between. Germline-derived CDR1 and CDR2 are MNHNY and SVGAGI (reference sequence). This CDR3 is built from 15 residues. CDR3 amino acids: CASSYTSGGNQPQHF. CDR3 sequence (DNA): TGTGCCAGCAGTTACACATCAGGGGGCAATCAGCCCCAGCATTTT.